Below are 27 T cell receptor beta chains sequenced from a single sample in a study of blood T cell repertoires in COVID-19 (dated by TCRdb to the early 2020s). Preparation of the library involved the immunoSEQ multiplex PCR assay. TCRdb carries this immuneACCESS record with in-frame sequences only. Its versions omit some clonotypes, under half of them owing to an unresolved V gene in the studies checked, with the rest unexplained. Present in this sample are 190,000 or so clones, 83% of which were seen just once. The leading ten clones occupy roughly 2.9% of the sample. The sequenced sample was peripheral blood. Source of these receptors: a man over 45 with active or convalescent COVID-19.

V usage is TRBV27 and J usage is TRBJ2-7; D perhaps matches TRBD2 (5 bases). Germline values: CDR1 MNHEY, CDR2 SMNVEV (reference sequence). The V end was cut by 5 bases, the J end by 1 base, with 18 bases between. This CDR3 has 16 amino acids. The CDR3 loop reads CASSPVGGALSYEQYF. CDR3 bases: TGTGCCAGCAGTCCCGTTGGAGGAGCCCTATCCTACGAGCAGTACTTC.

CDR3 residues: CASTLLAGGITDTQYF. The CDR3 nucleotides are TGTGCCAGCACCCTACTAGCGGGGGGCATCACAGATACGCAGTATTTT. The chain recombines TRBV11-2 with TRBJ2-3; 12 bases map to TRBD2. The CDR3 extends over 16 amino acids. V gave up 7 bases and J gave up 2 bases; unmatched junction bases: 7. The germline CDR1 and CDR2 sequences are SGHAT and FQNNGV.

This clone was seen only once. This chain connects TRBV9 to TRBJ2-7, with 8 positions matching TRBD2. Trimming took 4 bases from V and 1 from J; bases not matched to a gene: 4. Germline V gene sequence: CDR1 SGDLS, CDR2 YYNGEE. This CDR3 is built from 14 residues. The CDR3 here is CASSPGGTSYEQYF. The CDR3 DNA reads TGTGCCAGCAGCCCGGGGGGGACATCCTACGAGCAGTACTTC.

V gene TRBV3-1 (or the pseudogene TRBV3-2) combines with J gene TRBJ2-5; 8 bases line up with TRBD2. Germline V gene lookup returns CDR1 LGHDT and CDR2 YNNKEL (reference sequence). J gave up 5 bases and V 1 base, and 6 bases lay outside the gene matches. This CDR3 has 15 residues. The CDR3 DNA follows: TGTGCCAGCAGCCAAGGAGCGGGAGTTGCGGAGACCCAGTACTTC. Translated: CASSQGAGVAETQYF.

The rearrangement links TRBV5-6 to TRBJ1-1, with D possibly being TRBD1 (5 bases). From germline, CDR1 is SGHDT and CDR2 YYEEEE. V shed 8 bases and J shed 2 bases, with 16 bases lying between them. The CDR3 contains 14 residues. The chain's CDR3 is CASTRGQLNTEAFF. The CDR3 DNA follows: TGTGCCAGTACCCGAGGACAACTTAACACTGAAGCTTTCTTT.

Comments on this clone: Other nucleotide sequences from this sample produce the same CDR3. This chain links TRBV18 with TRBJ2-7, with 7 bases lining up with TRBD1. The germline V gene has CDR1 KGHSH and CDR2 LQKENI. With 3 bases clipped from V and 2 bases from J, the junction kept 1 base outside the gene matches. The CDR3 length is 13 residues. The DNA for the CDR3 is TGTGCCAGCTCACCGGGACAGACCTACGAGCAGTACTTC. As protein: CASSPGQTYEQYF. The whole variable domain, remainder taken from reference TRBV18 and TRBJ2-7, is NAGVMQNPRHLVRRRGQEARLRCSPMKGHSHVYWYRQLPEEGLKFMVYLQKENIIDESGMPKERFSAEFPKEGPSILRIQQVVRGDSAAYFCASSPGQTYEQYFGPGTRLTVT.

The chain employs TRBV5-1 and TRBJ1-6; TRBD1 matches at 9 bases. CDR1 and CDR2 (germline): SGHRS, YFSETQ. This CDR3 has 16 amino acids. Trimming cost V 0 bases and J 10 bases; bases outside gene matches: 8. CDR3 in DNA: TGCGCCAGCAGCTTGGAAGCGACAGGGGGAGGCTCACCCCTCCACTTT. It encodes CASSLEATGGGSPLHF.

The chain uses TRBV5-1 and TRBJ1-1; 7 bases align to TRBD1. This CDR3 spans 14 amino acids. Germline-derived CDR1 and CDR2 are SGHRS and YFSETQ. The trim removed 1 base at V and 8 bases at J, leaving 8 bases unmatched. Here the CDR3 DNA reads TGCGCCAGCAGCTTGAGAGTAGGGGGACAGGAAGCTTTCTTT. It translates to CASSLRVGGQEAFF.

The rearrangement joins TRBV5-1 to TRBJ1-4, with D perhaps TRBD1 (6 bases). Trimming pared 4 bases from V and 8 bases from J, leaving 18 bases between. This CDR3 region has 15 residues. Germline loops: CDR1 SGHRS, CDR2 YFSETQ. The CDR3 loop is CASSPRGGPLEKLFF. For the CDR3, the DNA is TGCGCCAGCAGCCCCCGCGGGGGGCCACTCGAAAAACTGTTTTTT. The full variable domain, with the rest looked up from reference TRBV5-1 and TRBJ1-4, is KAGVTQTPRYLIKTRGQQVTLSCSPISGHRSVSWYQQTPGQGLQFLFEYFSETQRNKGNFPGRFSGRQFSNSRSEMNVSTLELGDSALYLCASSPRGGPLEKLFFGSGTQLSVL.

This clone was seen a handful of times. The V and J genes are TRBV11-2 and TRBJ2-1; 7 bases are a match to TRBD1. The junction had 5 bases not matched to a gene; V was cut back by 5 bases and J by 7 bases. The length of the CDR3 is 13 residues. CDR1 and CDR2 (germline): SGHAT, FQNNGV. The CDR3 sequence: CASSPGTVNEQFF. CDR3 coding DNA: TGTGCCAGCAGCCCCGGGACAGTTAATGAGCAGTTCTTC.

The J gene is TRBJ1-2, the V gene TRBV19; 8 nucleotides agree with TRBD1. Trimming removed 7 bases from V and 11 bases from J; junction bases left unmatched: 9. There are 12 residues in the CDR3. Germline V lookup: CDR1 LNHDA, CDR2 SQIVND (reference sequence). CDR3 nucleotide sequence: TGTGCCAGTACCGGGACAGGTCTTGGGTACACCTTC. This encodes CASTGTGLGYTF.

The chain combines TRBV4-1 with TRBJ2-1; D gene unclear. Germline V CDR1 and CDR2: MGHRA, YSYEKL. V lost 1 base and J lost 9, with 16 bases in between. This CDR3 region has 15 residues. CDR3 in amino acids: CASSQVRMPSGEQFF. In nucleotides, the CDR3 is TGCGCCAGCAGCCAAGTACGTATGCCTTCGGGTGAGCAGTTCTTC.

The chain couples TRBV28 to TRBJ1-2; D is ambiguous. The CDR3 is 16 residues long. The germline V gene encodes CDR1 MDHEN and CDR2 SYDVKM. The V gene lost 6 bases and the J gene lost 1 base, with 18 bases spanning the gap. The CDR3, as DNA: TGTGCCAGCAGAACCTCGGAGGGAACAATTAACTATGGCTACACCTTC. Translating it yields CASRTSEGTINYGYTF.

The CDR3 spells CASSYGVAGTYNEQFF. The CDR3, as DNA: TGTGCCAGCAGTTACGGAGTTGCAGGGACCTACAATGAGCAGTTCTTC. The chain joins TRBV6-5 to TRBJ2-1; possible D gene TRBD1, 5 bases. The CDR3 extends over 16 amino acids. The V gene lost 2 bases and the J gene lost 2 bases, with 13 bases spanning the gap. Per the germline V gene, CDR1 is MNHEY and CDR2 is SVGAGI.

In this sample, this clone turned up once. The chain carries TRBV25-1 and TRBJ1-2; tentative D call: TRBD1 (5 bases). The V and J ends lost 6 bases and 7 bases respectively, with 15 bases between them. The germline CDR1 and CDR2 sequences are MGHDK and SYGVNS. This CDR3 contains 13 residues. The CDR3 region is CASSTDTYSGYTF. For the CDR3, the DNA is TGTGCCAGCAGCACGGACACGTATTCTGGCTACACCTTC.

The chain couples TRBV27 to TRBJ2-7; 13 nucleotides match TRBD2. The V segment lost 4 bases and the J segment 2 bases; nucleotides outside the gene matches: 2. The CDR3 extends over 15 amino acids. Germline V gene sequence: CDR1 MNHEY, CDR2 SMNVEV (reference sequence). The CDR3 DNA follows: TGTGCCAGCAGTTCTGGGACTAGCGGGGCCTACGAGCAGTACTTC. Its translation: CASSSGTSGAYEQYF.

The chain combines TRBV29-1 with TRBJ2-7; TRBD2 aligns across 7 bases. Germline V CDR1 and CDR2: SQVTM, ANQGSEA. Unmatched junction bases numbered 9, after V lost 2 bases and J lost 2 bases. The CDR3 extends over 15 amino acids. The CDR3 loop reads CSVELLRGLTYEQYF. The CDR3 DNA sequence: TGCAGCGTTGAATTATTGCGGGGACTAACCTACGAGCAGTACTTC.

This chain joins TRBV9 and TRBJ2-7, with D perhaps matching TRBD1 (6 bases). This CDR3 spans 13 amino acids. The V gene's germline CDR1 is SGDLS and CDR2 YYNGEE. V lost 4 bases to trimming and J lost 4 bases, with 12 bases between them. This chain's CDR3 is CASSSPTGYEQYF. In nucleotides, the CDR3 is TGTGCCAGCAGCTCACCTACAGGGTACGAGCAGTACTTC.

This chain connects TRBV7-9 to TRBJ2-7; 9 nucleotides agree with TRBD1. This CDR3 has 15 amino acids. The J segment lost 11 bases and the V segment lost 5 bases, leaving 16 bases of the junction unmatched. Germline V gene data show CDR1 as SEHNR and CDR2 as FQNEAQ (reference sequence). The CDR3 is CASSPQPLGTGWKYF. CDR3 nucleotides: TGTGCCAGCAGCCCCCAACCCCTTGGGACAGGGTGGAAGTACTTC. The full variable domain, its missing parts supplied by reference TRBV7-9 and TRBJ2-7, is DTGVSQNPRHKITKRGQNVTFRCDPISEHNRLYWYRQTLGQGPEFLTYFQNEAQLEKSRLLSDRFSAERPKGSFSTLEIQRTEQGDSAMYLCASSPQPLGTGWKYFGPGTRLTVT.

The chain employs TRBV5-8 and TRBJ2-7; D not certain. This CDR3 comprises 14 residues. Trimming took off 4 bases at V and 2 bases at J, with 13 bases between the two ends. CDR1 and CDR2 from the germline V gene are SGHTS and YDEGEE. The CDR3 loop is CASSRDSYPYEQYF. In nucleotides, the CDR3 is TGTGCCAGCAGCCGCGACTCATACCCCTACGAGCAGTACTTC.

This clone showed up just a few times. The genes are TRBV15 and TRBJ1-2; no clear D. The CDR3 runs to 10 residues. Germline V gene data show CDR1 as LNHNV and CDR2 as YYDKDF (reference sequence). Trimming took 8 bases from V and 6 from J, leaving 7 bases between them. Here the CDR3 reads CATGEDGYTF. As DNA, the CDR3 is TGTGCCACCGGGGAGGATGGCTACACCTTC.

The chain joins TRBV2 to TRBJ1-2, with D possibly TRBD1 on 6 matching bases. The length of the CDR3 is 14 residues. V shed 6 bases and J shed 8 bases, with 19 bases lying between them. Germline assignment: CDR1 SNHLY and CDR2 FYNNEI. In nucleotides, the CDR3 is TGTGCCAGCAGGGGCCGACAGGCCCTTGAGGGCTACACCTTC. This gives the protein CASRGRQALEGYTF.

The V and J genes are TRBV28 and TRBJ1-1; 8 bases are a match to TRBD1. V gave up 2 bases and J gave up 11 bases; unmatched junction bases: 10. This CDR3 contains 14 residues. Germline CDR1 MDHEN, CDR2 SYDVKM. Written as DNA, the CDR3 is TGTGCCAGCAGTTTAGGCTGGGACAGGTTGGAGGCTTTCTTT. Protein product: CASSLGWDRLEAFF.

The chain combines TRBV19 with TRBJ2-1; TRBD1 might be the D (5 bases). Germline values: CDR1 LNHDA, CDR2 SQIVND (reference sequence). The CDR3 is made up of 14 amino acids. The V gene lost 7 bases and the J gene lost 2 bases, with 12 bases spanning the gap. CDR3 residues: CASKFQGAYNEQFF. The CDR3 coding sequence is TGTGCCAGTAAATTCCAGGGTGCCTACAATGAGCAGTTCTTC.

This clone turned up a few times. The chain recombines TRBV28 with TRBJ1-5; D call uncertain. This CDR3 spans 15 amino acids. V was pared by 6 bases and J by 1 base, with 13 bases between. CDR1 is MDHEN, CDR2 SYDVKM, per germline. CDR3 protein: CASSQDPRSNQPQHF. The CDR3 DNA reads TGTGCCAGCAGCCAAGACCCGAGGAGCAATCAGCCCCAGCATTTT.

V gene TRBV5-1 combines with J gene TRBJ2-3; 15 nucleotides match TRBD2. J gave up 4 bases and V 4 bases, and 7 bases lay outside the gene matches. CDR1 and CDR2 (germline): SGHRS, YFSETQ. There are 17 residues in the CDR3. This CDR3 reads CASSPGLAGGGADTQYF. The CDR3 DNA reads TGCGCCAGCAGCCCGGGACTAGCGGGAGGAGGGGCAGATACGCAGTATTTT.

The J gene is TRBJ2-2, the V gene TRBV5-6, with a tentative D call TRBD1 (6 bases). This CDR3 is built from 16 residues. The germline V and J ends were trimmed by 1 base and 4 bases, with 14 bases remaining between them. Germline CDR1 reads SGHDT; CDR2 reads YYEEEE. The CDR3 region is CASSLYLTGSTGELFF. CDR3 DNA sequence: TGTGCCAGCAGCTTGTATCTCACAGGGAGCACCGGGGAGCTGTTTTTT.